These T cell receptor beta chains were read from a single sample in a study of T cell changes during pregnancy in multiple sclerosis. Generated by immunoSEQ multiplex PCR, the TCRdb table keeps only in-frame clones and is missing some. The data contain fewer than 65,000 clones, about 94% of them singletons. Sequenced here: CD4+ T cells from peripheral blood mononuclear cells, sampled after pregnancy. The receptors were gathered from a female donor with multiple sclerosis, enrolled in a pregnancy study. The CDR3 runs from the conserved cysteine through the conserved F or W. The D gene is left open where the match is weak. The size entry is marked missing in some rows and otherwise reads once, few, many or a size class.

>TRBJ1-6|NA|TRBV28|NA
TGTGCCAGCAGCGTCGGGGGGGATAATTCACCCCTCCACTTT
CASSVGGDNSPLHF
>TRBJ2-1|NA|TRBV10-1|NA
TGCGCCAGCAGTGAGGTCGGGTCTCGGAATGAGCAGTTCTTC
CASSEVGSRNEQFF
>TRBJ1-1|NA|TRBV6-1|NA
TGTGCCAGCAGTGAAGCAGTACAGGCCCAAGGTGAAGCTTTCTTT
CASSEAVQAQGEAFF
>TRBJ2-3|NA|TRBV4-1|NA
TGCGCCAGCAGATCAGGCCGCGATACGCAGTATTTT
CASRSGRDTQYF
>TRBJ2-2|NA|TRBV2|TRBD2
TGTGCCAGCAGCGGGAGGCTAGCGGCGAACACCGGGGAGCTGTTTTTT
CASSGRLAANTGELFF
>TRBJ2-3|once|TRBV18|TRBD1
TGTGCCAGCTCCCAGGACAGGGGGCTTGCAGATACGCAGTATTTT
CASSQDRGLADTQYF
>TRBJ2-3|NA|TRBV7-2|TRBD2
TGTGCCAGCAGCCTAGTCGGCGGGAGGGTGGCAGATACGCAGTATTTT
CASSLVGGRVADTQYF
>TRBJ2-7|once|TRBV7-9|NA
TGTGCCAGCAGCACTTTACTAGAGTCGAACGAGCAGTACTTC
CASSTLLESNEQYF
>TRBJ2-7|NA|TRBV7-2|NA
TGTGCCAGCAGCCATGCCTACGAGCAGTACTTC
CASSHAYEQYF
>TRBJ2-5|NA|TRBV4-3|TRBD2
TGCGCCAGCAGCCTACTGTTTCGGGGCGGGGCGGGAGGAGGGGGAGAGACCCAGTACTTC
CASSLLFRGGAGGGGETQYF
>TRBJ2-2|NA|TRBV6-5|NA
TGTGCCAGCACAGATGGCCCCTTTACCGGGGAGCTGTTTTTT
CASTDGPFTGELFF
>TRBJ1-1|once|TRBV5-5|NA
TGTGCCAGCAGTTTAAAGCCTGACACTGAAGCTTTCTTT
CASSLKPDTEAFF
>TRBJ2-3|NA|TRBV20-1|NA
TGCAGTGCTAGTACGGTGGATACGCAGTATTTT
CSASTVDTQYF
>TRBJ2-3|NA|TRBV6-1|NA
TGTGCCAGCAGTGAAAAGTACAGGATAGGCACAGATACGCAGTATTTT
CASSEKYRIGTDTQYF
>TRBJ2-1|NA|TRBV19|TRBD2
TGTGCCAGTAGCCTAAGGACTAGCGGGCCCAATGAGCAGTTCTTC
CASSLRTSGPNEQFF
>TRBJ2-1|few|TRBV6-4|TRBD2
TGTGCCAGCAGTGCGACTAGCGGGACCACGACCGAGCAGTTCTTC
CASSATSGTTTEQFF
>TRBJ2-7|NA|TRBV5-6|NA
TGTGCCAGCAGCTTGGGAAGCCTCCGTACCCTACGAGAGCAGTACTTC
CASSLGSLRTLREQYF
>TRBJ2-6|NA|TRBV21-1|NA
TGTGCCAGCAGCAGGAGTTTCCACTCTGGGGCCAACGTCCTGACTTTC
CASSRSFHSGANVLTF
>TRBJ1-4|NA|TRBV4-1|NA
TGCGCCAGCAGCCCCCGCGGCAGCCAGAATGAAAAACTGTTTTTT
CASSPRGSQNEKLFF
>TRBJ2-3|NA|TRBV7-3|NA
TGTGCCAGCAGCTTAAGTCTAGGAGATACGCAGTATTTT
CASSLSLGDTQYF
>TRBJ2-1|NA|TRBV4-1|TRBD2
TGCGCCAGCAGCCATGGGACTAGCGGGAGCTTCTACAATGAGCAGTTCTTC
CASSHGTSGSFYNEQFF
>TRBJ1-2|NA|TRBV7-2|NA
TGTGCCAGCAGCCCACAAACCGGGACATCGGCTGATGGCTACACCTTC
CASSPQTGTSADGYTF
>TRBJ2-1|NA|TRBV7-9|NA
TGTGCCAGCAGCTTAACTGTCGGAGTCTACAATGAGCAGTTCTTC
CASSLTVGVYNEQFF
>TRBJ1-1|NA|TRBV11-2|NA
TGTGCCAGCAGCCCACTCACTGAAGCTTTCTTT
CASSPLTEAFF
>TRBJ2-1|NA|TRBV19|TRBD1
TGTGCCAGTAGCCACGGGACAGGGAGGTATAGTGAGCAGTTCTTC
CASSHGTGRYSEQFF
>TRBJ1-2|once|TRBV5-1|NA
TGCGCCAGCAGCGTGACTGTAGACGGGATCTACACCTTC
CASSVTVDGIYTF
>TRBJ2-2|NA|TRBV11-2|TRBD2
TGTGCCAGCCGGAAGGGACTAGCGGGGTCGGGGGAGCTGTTTTTT
CASRKGLAGSGELFF
>TRBJ2-7|NA|TRBV6-1|NA
TGTGCCAGCAGTTCGGGACTCCTCTACGAGCAGTACTTC
CASSSGLLYEQYF
>TRBJ1-4|NA|TRBV6-5|NA
TGTGCCAGCAGTTACTCGACGGTCAATGCGGGAGAAAAACTGTTTTTT
CASSYSTVNAGEKLFF
>TRBJ2-3|NA|TRBV10-3|TRBD1
TGTGCCCTAATGGGACAGGGCACAGATACGCAGTATTTT
CALMGQGTDTQYF
>TRBJ2-2|NA|TRBV4-1|NA
TGCGCCAGCAGCCAAGAAGCAGGGGGGAAAGTCGGGGAGCTGTTTTTT
CASSQEAGGKVGELFF
>TRBJ1-5|once|TRBV7-9|NA
TGTGCCAGCAGCCTTCAGGGAAATCAGCCCCAGCATTTT
CASSLQGNQPQHF
>TRBJ2-7|NA|TRBV5-1|NA
TGCGCCAGCAGCTTCAGGGGCAGTGGCCTCTACGAGCAGTACTTC
CASSFRGSGLYEQYF
>TRBJ1-1|NA|TRBV11-2|TRBD1
TGTGCCAGCAGCTCGGGACAGGGAAGAAACACTGAAGCTTTCTTT
CASSSGQGRNTEAFF
>TRBJ1-2|NA|TRBV12-5|NA
TGTGCTAGTGGTTTGGGGACAGTGACAAACGGCTACACCTTC
CASGLGTVTNGYTF
>TRBJ2-1|NA|TRBV2|TRBD2
TGTGCCAGCTGTCGGGAGGCCCCAGGAGAGCAGTTCTTC
CASCREAPGEQFF
>TRBJ1-4|NA|TRBV28|NA
TGTGCCAGCAGTAACCCGACGGCGGGGGGATATGAAAAACTGTTTTTT
CASSNPTAGGYEKLFF
>TRBJ2-7|NA|TRBV6-1|NA
TGTGCCAGCCACGACAGGCCTTCCTCCTACGAGCAGTACTTC
CASHDRPSSYEQYF
>TRBJ2-7|NA|TRBV5-4|TRBD2
TGTGCCAGCAGCTTTAGCGGGAACTCCTACGAGCAGTACTTC
CASSFSGNSYEQYF
>TRBJ1-2|NA|TRBV30|NA
TGTGCCTGGAGTGTGCCCCCCCGGAGCTATGGCTACACCTTC
CAWSVPPRSYGYTF
>TRBJ1-2|NA|TRBV27|TRBD1
TGTGCCAGCAGTTTATCTCCGGGACAGGGGTTCTATGGCTACACCTTC
CASSLSPGQGFYGYTF
>TRBJ2-7|NA|TRBV19|TRBD2
TGTGCCAGTAGTATACTAGCGGGCCCCTTGGGCGAGCAGTACTTC
CASSILAGPLGEQYF
>TRBJ2-2|few|TRBV7-9|NA
TGTGCCAGCAGGCGGGACGTCACCGGGGAGCTGTTTTTT
CASRRDVTGELFF
>TRBJ2-7|NA|TRBV5-1|TRBD1
TGCGCCAGCAGCAGCATCCAGGGGGCTAGCCACGAGCAGTACTTC
CASSSIQGASHEQYF
>TRBJ2-1|NA|TRBV5-1|NA
TGCGCCAGCAGCTTGGCCCGGATACCGGGGGATGAGCAGTTCTTC
CASSLARIPGDEQFF
>TRBJ1-4|NA|TRBV5-1|NA
TGCGCCAGCAGCCCCCCAGGGGAGAGAGAAAAACTGTTTTTT
CASSPPGEREKLFF
>TRBJ2-2|NA|TRBV28|NA
TGTGCCAGCAGGCCGACTAGAACCGGGGAGCTGTTTTTT
CASRPTRTGELFF
>TRBJ2-6|NA|TRBV9|TRBD2
TGTGCCAGCAGCGTATCGAGTCTAGCGGCCGGGGCCAACGTCCTGACTTTC
CASSVSSLAAGANVLTF
>TRBJ2-3|NA|TRBV2|NA
TGTGCCAGCAGTTTACAGGGCGGAGATACGCAGTATTTT
CASSLQGGDTQYF